The next 18 T cell receptor beta chains were all read from a single sample in a study of T cell changes during pregnancy in multiple sclerosis. TCRdb's copy holds only in-frame clones and misses some; the assay was immunoSEQ multiplex PCR. The data show just under 50,000 clones, around 93% seen once. The specimen was CD8+ T cells from peripheral blood mononuclear cells, collected after pregnancy. Receptors originate from a female donor with multiple sclerosis, enrolled in a pregnancy study.

This chain connects TRBV9 to TRBJ2-1; 10 bases are shared with TRBD2. Trimming at V came to 3 bases and at J to 7 bases, leaving 7 bases not matched to a gene. Germline CDR1 is SGDLS and CDR2 is YYNGEE. CDR3 length: 15 amino acids. The CDR3 coding sequence is TGTGCCAGCAGCGCCAGCGGGGGGGGTGGAAATGAGCAGTTCTTC. It is translated as CASSASGGGGNEQFF.

V gene TRBV6-1 combines with J gene TRBJ1-4; maybe TRBD1 (5 bases). Germline V gene lookup returns CDR1 MNHNS and CDR2 SASEGT. V lost 9 bases and J lost 2, with 16 bases in between. The CDR3 covers 15 residues. The CDR3 region is CARRGPGLTNEKLFF. The CDR3 coding sequence is TGTGCCAGGAGGGGTCCGGGACTGACTAATGAAAAACTGTTTTTT.

The CDR3 here is CASSIGLAGYNEQFF. In DNA form, the CDR3 reads TGTGCCAGTAGTATAGGACTAGCGGGGTACAATGAGCAGTTCTTC. The chain links TRBV19 to TRBJ2-1; 11 bases match TRBD2. Per the germline V gene, CDR1 is LNHDA and CDR2 is SQIVND (reference sequence). V shed 1 base, J shed 4 bases, and the junction held 0 bases outside the gene matches. This CDR3 spans 15 amino acids.

The chain links TRBV6-1 to TRBJ1-1; weak D call: TRBD1 (6 bases). The germline V and J ends were trimmed by 8 bases and 4 bases, with 11 bases remaining between them. Germline V lookup: CDR1 MNHNS, CDR2 SASEGT. The CDR3 has 12 residues. CDR3: CASLRGGTEAFF. CDR3 sequence (DNA): TGTGCCAGCCTCAGGGGCGGCACTGAAGCTTTCTTT.

The V and J genes are TRBV6-4 and TRBJ2-3; D is unclear. The germline V and J ends were trimmed by 2 bases and 0 bases, with 3 bases remaining between them. There are 13 residues in the CDR3. Germline V lookup: CDR1 MRHNA, CDR2 SNTAGT. The CDR3 DNA reads as TGTGCCAGCAGTGACGGCAGCACAGATACGCAGTATTTT. As protein: CASSDGSTDTQYF.

This rearrangement joins TRBV7-8 to TRBJ2-7; maybe TRBD1 (5 bases). The CDR3 length is 12 residues. Trimming took off 1 base at V and 5 bases at J, with 6 bases between the two ends. Germline CDR1 reads SGHVS; CDR2 reads FQNEAQ. In nucleotides, the CDR3 is TGTGCCAGCAGCTTAGAGGGGAACGAGCAGTACTTC. It encodes CASSLEGNEQYF.

The chain couples TRBV7-8 to TRBJ1-4; 7 bases fit TRBD1. The CDR3 spans 15 residues. After removal of 2 bases from V and 8 bases from J, the junction contained 8 bases not matched to a gene. Germline-derived CDR1 and CDR2 are SGHVS and FQNEAQ. The CDR3 DNA reads as TGTGCCAGCAGCTTACTCCGGGACAGAGGCGAAAAACTGTTTTTT. Translated, it gives CASSLLRDRGEKLFF.

The V call is TRBV7-9, the J call TRBJ1-2; tentative D call: TRBD1 (6 bases). V was shortened by 10 bases and J by 0 bases, with 12 bases between the two germline ends. The CDR3 has 13 amino acids. Germline loops: CDR1 SEHNR, CDR2 FQNEAQ (reference sequence). The DNA of the CDR3 is TGTGCCATTCGACAGGAGGCTAACTATGGCTACACCTTC. Its protein is CAIRQEANYGYTF.

The chain carries TRBV11-3 and TRBJ2-3; no clear D. Trimming took off 2 bases at V and 2 bases at J, with 11 bases between the two ends. The CDR3 extends over 15 amino acids. Germline lookup yields CDR1 SGHNT and CDR2 YENEEA. The CDR3 sequence is CASSLTVASTDTQYF. In nucleotides, the CDR3 is TGTGCCAGCAGCTTAACAGTCGCCTCCACAGATACGCAGTATTTT.

The CDR3 is CATSRVRNTEAFF. In DNA form, the CDR3 reads TGTGCCACCAGCAGAGTCAGGAACACTGAAGCTTTCTTT. V is TRBV15 and J is TRBJ1-1, with no clear D. V was pared by 1 base and J by 1 base, with 4 bases between. The CDR3 loop spans 13 amino acids. Germline CDR1 LNHNV, CDR2 YYDKDF (reference sequence). The entire variable domain, with the rest obtained from reference TRBV15 and TRBJ1-1, is as follows: DAMVIQNPRYQVTQFGKPVTLSCSQTLNHNVMYWYQQKSSQAPKLLFHYYDKDFNNEADTPDNFQSRRPNTSFCFLDIRSPGLGDTAMYLCATSRVRNTEAFFGQGTRLTVV.

The J gene is TRBJ1-2, the V gene TRBV11-2; 7 bases fit TRBD1. Germline trimming cut 4 bases from V and 6 bases from J; bases unmatched to any gene: 8. Looked up from germline, CDR1 is SGHAT and CDR2 is FQNNGV. The CDR3 runs 14 residues. CDR3 nucleotide sequence: TGTGCCAGCAGCTCCACAAACACAGGGGATGGCTACACCTTC. Translating gives CASSSTNTGDGYTF.

The V call is TRBV30, the J call TRBJ1-4; no clear D gene. Looked up from germline, CDR1 is GTSNPN and CDR2 is SVGIG (reference sequence). V lost 0 bases, J lost 5 bases, and 13 bases lay in between. The CDR3 has 15 residues. CDR3 coding DNA: TGTGCCTGGAGTGTACTGGGAGCTGAGAATGAAAAACTGTTTTTT. Protein: CAWSVLGAENEKLFF.

The V call is TRBV13, the J call TRBJ2-1; 11 bases are a match to TRBD2. This CDR3 region has 15 residues. Germline loops: CDR1 PRHDT, CDR2 FYEKMQ (reference sequence). V was pared by 3 bases and J by 8 bases, with 6 bases of the junction left unmatched. This chain's CDR3 is CASSFPSGGNYEQFF. The CDR3 DNA reads TGTGCCAGCAGCTTCCCTAGCGGGGGGAACTATGAGCAGTTCTTC.

This chain joins TRBV9 and TRBJ2-3, with a tentative D call TRBD2 (6 bases). The CDR3 has 14 amino acids. V was clipped by 3 bases and J by 5 bases, with 13 bases between them. Germline-derived CDR1 and CDR2 are SGDLS and YYNGEE. The CDR3 reads CASSASAGLDTQYF. The CDR3 nucleotides read TGTGCCAGCAGCGCCTCGGCGGGGTTAGATACGCAGTATTTT.

V gene TRBV19 combines with J gene TRBJ1-5, with D perhaps matching TRBD1 (5 bases). CDR3 length equals 12 residues. The germline V gene has CDR1 LNHDA and CDR2 SQIVND (reference sequence). V lost 3 bases, J lost 8 bases, and 8 bases lay in between. CDR3 coding DNA: TGTGCCAGTAGTATTATAGGGGAGCCCCAGCATTTT. Its protein is CASSIIGEPQHF.

The chain uses TRBV27 and TRBJ2-1, with 9 bases identical to TRBD1. V gave up 5 bases and J gave up 12 bases; unmatched junction bases: 8. The CDR3 totals 13 residues. Germline CDR1 reads MNHEY; CDR2 reads SMNVEV (reference sequence). CDR3 sequence reads: CASSIGTGKGQFF. In DNA form, the CDR3 reads TGTGCCAGCAGTATAGGGACAGGGAAGGGGCAGTTCTTC.

The chain employs TRBV9 and TRBJ2-2; D uncertain. Germline lookup yields CDR1 SGDLS and CDR2 YYNGEE. CDR3 size: 12 residues. Deletions cut 4 bases from V and 6 bases from J, with 7 bases between. The CDR3 DNA is TGTGCCAGCAGCCCTCCCTCCGGGGAGCTGTTTTTT. Translated, it gives CASSPPSGELFF.

J is TRBJ1-5 and V is TRBV5-6; 7 nucleotides match TRBD1. This CDR3 region has 18 residues. V lost 3 bases and J lost 4; bases outside the gene matches: 16. Germline V CDR1 and CDR2: SGHDT, YYEEEE. CDR3 DNA: TGTGCCAGCAGCTGGGTGGGCCCACAAGACAGGGATAATCAGCCCCAGCATTTT. Its protein product is CASSWVGPQDRDNQPQHF.